A selection of T cell receptor beta chains follows, all from one sample in a study of T cells after yellow fever vaccination. TCRdb itself ran the 5' RACE reads through MiXCR, one entry per CDR3 protein. The table lists a few hundred thousand distinct CDR3 sequences, 8% to 9.5% of them singletons. The sequenced sample was PBMCs, obtained around 45 days after the first yellow fever vaccination. These receptors were obtained from a man between 18 and 35 years old who received the YFV17D yellow fever vaccine. Each CDR3 is given with its conserved first and last residue. D genes are given only for firm matches. Clone size is stated in some rows and not others, as once, few, many or a class when expanded.

J gene	clone size	D gene	V gene	CDR3 DNA	CDR3 protein
TRBJ1-5	-	TRBD1	TRBV19	TGTGCCAGTATGTCGAGACAGGGGGGTTATAGCAATCAGCCCCAGCATTTT	CASMSRQGGYSNQPQHF
TRBJ2-3	-	TRBD2	TRBV10-3	TGTGCCATCAGTGTGACTAGCGGGGGCGCGACAGATACGCAGTATTTT	CAISVTSGGATDTQYF
TRBJ2-3	many	TRBD2	TRBV6-4	TGTGCCAGCAGTGACCTAGCGGGGGGTAGCACAGATACGCAGTATTTT	CASSDLAGGSTDTQYF
TRBJ2-1	many	-	TRBV20-1	TGCAGTGCTAGTGGACAATTCAATGAGCAGTTCTTC	CSASGQFNEQFF
TRBJ2-3	few	TRBD2	TRBV7-2	TGTGCCAGCAGACCTCGGGGGGGCCCAGATACGCAGTATTTT	CASRPRGGPDTQYF
TRBJ2-1	many	TRBD2	TRBV10-3	TGTGCCATCAGAGGGACTAGGGGAGACAATGAGCAGTTCTTC	CAIRGTRGDNEQFF
TRBJ2-2	few	-	TRBV5-6	TGTGCCAGCAGCTTGGTCCGGGATGTTGGCACCGGGGAGCTGTTTTTT	CASSLVRDVGTGELFF
TRBJ1-6	-	TRBD1	TRBV7-2	TGTGCCAGCAGCTTTACAGGGGGCTCTTCACCCCTCCACTTT	CASSFTGGSSPLHF
TRBJ1-5	few	TRBD1	TRBV7-8	TGTGCCAGCAGCTTAATTAGGACAGGACAAAATCAGCCCCAGCATTTT	CASSLIRTGQNQPQHF
TRBJ2-7	-	-	TRBV27	TGTGCCAGCAGTTTAGTCGACGCACGCTACGAGCAGTACTTC	CASSLVDARYEQYF
TRBJ1-2	few	-	TRBV10-3	TGTGCCATCAGTGAGTCGACATCGAGAAACGGTGGCTATGGCTACACCTTC	CAISESTSRNGGYGYTF
TRBJ1-4	many	-	TRBV7-9	TGTGCCAGCAGCTTAGTACTCTCACAGGAAAAACTGTTTTTT	CASSLVLSQEKLFF
TRBJ1-3	few	TRBD1	TRBV20-1	TGCAGTGCTAGAGCGACAGGGAGCTCTGGAAACACCATATATTTT	CSARATGSSGNTIYF
TRBJ2-5	-	-	TRBV24-1	TGTGCCACCAGTGACCGGCGGGGTCTTGAGACCCAGTACTTC	CATSDRRGLETQYF
TRBJ2-3	-	TRBD1	TRBV4-2	TGTGCCAGCAGCCAAGGGACAGGTTCAGATACGCAGTATTTT	CASSQGTGSDTQYF
TRBJ2-5	few	TRBD1	TRBV7-7	TGTGCCAGCAGCTCACCAGGACAGGGAGAGACCCAGTACTTC	CASSSPGQGETQYF
TRBJ1-4	-	TRBD1	TRBV10-3	TGTGCCATCAGTGAGCCGTCAGGGGGTAGAGAAAAACTGTTTTTT	CAISEPSGGREKLFF
TRBJ2-3	-	TRBD1	TRBV4-1	TGCGCCAGCAGCCGAATTGGGACAGGCTACCCAGATACGCAGTATTTT	CASSRIGTGYPDTQYF
TRBJ2-1	many	TRBD2	TRBV6-1	TGTGCCAGCAGTGAAGAAGGCGGGGGCTACAATGAGCAGTTCTTC	CASSEEGGGYNEQFF
TRBJ2-7	few	-	TRBV5-1	TGCGCCAGCAGCGGGGGGGACAGGACCTTGTCCTACGAGCAGTACTTC	CASSGGDRTLSYEQYF
TRBJ2-5	many	-	TRBV4-3	TGCGCCAGCAGCCAAGGGAGGACCCGCGGGACCCAGTACTTC	CASSQGRTRGTQYF
TRBJ2-1	few	-	TRBV3-1	TGTGCCAGCAGCTCCGCCGTAGGCTCCTACAATGAGCAGTTCTTC	CASSSAVGSYNEQFF
TRBJ2-6	-	-	TRBV7-2	TGTGCCACCACGATGGGCCCTGGGGCCAACGTCCTGACTTTC	CATTMGPGANVLTF
TRBJ2-5	few	-	TRBV25-1	TGTGCCAGCAGTGACTCCGCCGGGGGAGAGACCCAGTACTTC	CASSDSAGGETQYF
TRBJ2-7	few	-	TRBV6-5	TGTGCCAGCAGTTACTCGGACGCCTACGAGCAGTACTTC	CASSYSDAYEQYF
TRBJ2-1	-	-	TRBV20-1	TGCAGTGCTCCCCAGGCGGGGAGAACCTACAATGAGCAGTTCTTC	CSAPQAGRTYNEQFF
TRBJ2-4	-	TRBD2	TRBV28	TGTGCCAGCAGTCAAGGCGGGAGCCAGTACTTC	CASSQGGSQYF
TRBJ2-1	-	-	TRBV30	TGTGCCTGGAGTGCCGGGGACTTGAGGGGGAATGAGCAGTTCTTC	CAWSAGDLRGNEQFF
TRBJ2-7	-	-	TRBV7-6	TGTGCCAGCAGCTTAAACGGGGGGCTCGCCTACGAGCAGTACTTC	CASSLNGGLAYEQYF
TRBJ2-3	-	TRBD1	TRBV4-3	TGCGCCAGCAGCCCATACCCCGGGACAGTCACAGATACGCAGTATTTT	CASSPYPGTVTDTQYF
TRBJ2-1	few	-	TRBV7-2	TGTGCCAGCAGCTTAGGAGTTAGCACTGAGCAGTTCTTC	CASSLGVSTEQFF
TRBJ1-2	many	TRBD1	TRBV30	TGTGCCTTCAGGGGGAATGGCTACACCTTC	CAFRGNGYTF
TRBJ2-2	many	-	TRBV11-2	TGTGCCAGCAGCTTACGGGCGGGGACAGCTCGGGTCACCGGGGAGCTGTTTTTT	CASSLRAGTARVTGELFF
TRBJ2-1	many	-	TRBV12-3/TRBV12-4	TGTGCCAGCACCCTGGACTGGAACAATGAGCAGTTCTTC	CASTLDWNNEQFF
TRBJ1-5	few	TRBD1	TRBV20-1	TGCAGTGGACAGACAGGGGCGAATCAGCCCCAGCATTTT	CSGQTGANQPQHF
TRBJ2-7	once	TRBD2	TRBV20-1	TGCAGTGCTAGTCGGGATAGCGGGGGATACGAGCAGTACTTC	CSASRDSGGYEQYF
TRBJ1-5	-	-	TRBV5-5	TGTGCCAGCAGCCTTGAGGATCAGGTTAGCAATCAGCCCCAGCATTTT	CASSLEDQVSNQPQHF
TRBJ2-5	-	-	TRBV30	TGTGCAAGGCAGGAGACTACACAAGAGACCCAGTACTTC	CARQETTQETQYF
TRBJ1-1	many	-	TRBV7-2	TGTGCCAGCAGCTTAGCGCGTCGGGGGAACACTGAAGCTTTCTTT	CASSLARRGNTEAFF
TRBJ2-5	few	-	TRBV9	TGTGCCAGCAGCGTATCGGCCCTCTGGGGGCAGGAGACCCAGTACTTC	CASSVSALWGQETQYF
TRBJ2-5	-	TRBD1	TRBV12-3/TRBV12-4	TGTGCCAGCAGCAGGACAGGTTCGGAGACCCAGTACTTC	CASSRTGSETQYF
TRBJ2-2	-	TRBD2	TRBV5-5	TGTGCCAGCAGCCGGTCGGGACTAGCGGGGGACACCGGGGAGCTGTTTTTT	CASSRSGLAGDTGELFF
TRBJ2-7	-	TRBD2	TRBV6-6	TGTGCCAGCAGCCAAACTAGCGGGGGGGACAACTTC	CASSQTSGGDNF